This T cell receptor beta chain originates from a study of blood T cell repertoires in COVID-19. Overall study context: PBMCs, B-cell-depleted T cells, or T cells were the source of the cDNA or gDNA that made up the material.

In terms of age and location, participants ranged from roughly 18 to 100 years and lived in approximately 26 US areas. Participant-reported clinical history was the basis for cohort assignment. Cohort 3 donors were reported recovered after two negative PCRs, clearance, or symptom resolution. TCRdb keeps only in-frame clones here, not all; method: immunoSEQ multiplex PCR. The sample has 150,000 or so clones, about four fifths seen once. Germline-derived CDR1 and CDR2 are MDHEN and SYDVKM. The CDR3 is made up of 13 amino acids. The V end was cut by 7 bases, the J end by 6 bases, with 13 bases between. The TCR sequence derives from a man aged 45-65 years who had recovered from COVID-19. Sequencing was performed on PBMCs or T cells enriched from blood (not recorded which). The rearrangement joins TRBV28 to TRBJ2-1; D perhaps matches TRBD1 (6 bases). The CDR3 is CASKAGTINEQFF. The CDR3 coding sequence is TGTGCCAGCAAAGCCGGGACAATCAATGAGCAGTTCTTC.